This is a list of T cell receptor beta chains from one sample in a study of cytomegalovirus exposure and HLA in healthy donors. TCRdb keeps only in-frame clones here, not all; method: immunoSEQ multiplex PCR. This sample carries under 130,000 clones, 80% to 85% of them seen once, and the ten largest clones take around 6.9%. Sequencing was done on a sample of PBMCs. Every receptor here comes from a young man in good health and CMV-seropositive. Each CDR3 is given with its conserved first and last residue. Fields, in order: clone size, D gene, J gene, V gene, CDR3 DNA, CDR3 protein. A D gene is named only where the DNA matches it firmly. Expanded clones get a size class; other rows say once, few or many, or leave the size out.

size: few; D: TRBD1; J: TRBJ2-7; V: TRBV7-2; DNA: TGTGCCAGCAGCAACGCCGGGACAGCAACCTCCTACGAGCAGTACTTC; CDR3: CASSNAGTATSYEQYF
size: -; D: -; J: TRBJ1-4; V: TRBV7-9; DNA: TGTGCCAGCAACCGGGTCGGAGAAAAACTGTTTTTT; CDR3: CASNRVGEKLFF
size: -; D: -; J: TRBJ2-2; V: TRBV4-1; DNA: TGCGCCAGCAGCCAAGAGGTGTTACAGGGTGGCACCGGGGAGCTGTTTTTT; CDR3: CASSQEVLQGGTGELFF
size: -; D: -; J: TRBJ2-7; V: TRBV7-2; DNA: TGTGCCAGCAGCTCCCGACAGCCCTACGAGCAGTACTTC; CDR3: CASSSRQPYEQYF
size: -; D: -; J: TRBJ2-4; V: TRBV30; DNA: TGTGCCTGGAGCCTCGGACATGTCAACATTCAGTACTTC; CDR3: CAWSLGHVNIQYF
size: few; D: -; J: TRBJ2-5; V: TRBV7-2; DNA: TGTGCCAGCAGCTTAGCTCGGGAGACCCAGTACTTC; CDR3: CASSLARETQYF
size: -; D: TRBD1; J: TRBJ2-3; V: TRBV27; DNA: TGTGCCAGCAAACCAGGGGGCGCAGATACGCAGTATTTT; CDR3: CASKPGGADTQYF
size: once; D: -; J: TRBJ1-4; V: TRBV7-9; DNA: TGTGCCAGCAGCGCTATGAATGAAAAACTGTTTTTT; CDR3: CASSAMNEKLFF
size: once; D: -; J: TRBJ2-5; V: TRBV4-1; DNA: TGCGCCAGCAGCCATCGCAGGGGGCGGGAGCGGGGAGACCAAGAGACCCAGTACTTC; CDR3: CASSHRRGRERGDQETQYF
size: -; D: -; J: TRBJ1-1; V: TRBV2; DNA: TGTGCCAGCAGCTCGAGGGTCAGGAACACTGAAGCTTTCTTT; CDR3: CASSSRVRNTEAFF
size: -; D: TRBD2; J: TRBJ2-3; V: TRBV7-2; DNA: TGTGCCAGCAGCCTTCGGACGGAGCGGGGACATACGCAGTATTTT; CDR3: CASSLRTERGHTQYF
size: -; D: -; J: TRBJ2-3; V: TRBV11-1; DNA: TGTGCCAGCAGCTTAGCGGAGCCTTTGACAGATACGCAGTATTTT; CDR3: CASSLAEPLTDTQYF
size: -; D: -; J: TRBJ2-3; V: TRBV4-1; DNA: TGCGCCAGCAGCCATCAGAGCGGCACGCAGTATTTT; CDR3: CASSHQSGTQYF